This TCR beta chain was obtained from a study of beta chain features in type 1 diabetes. Across the whole study: The examined sorted cells totaled over 85,000,000 across samples.

CD4+ cells of the naive, central memory, regulatory and stem cell-like memory types were sorted via CD45RO/CCR7/CD25/CD127/CD95/CD27. J was trimmed by 0 bases and V by 4 bases; bases with no gene match: 6. The length of the CDR3 is 16 residues. Germline V lookup: CDR1 KGHSH, CDR2 LQKENI. General study points: Type 1 diabetes patients showed a moderate but significant shortening of TCRB CDR3s in all four CD4+ subsets. Within the patient group, naive, central memory and Treg TCRB repertoires appeared more similar to each other than within healthy donors.

There are a few counts of this clone. Its target is unknown. The authors reverse transcribed all of the isolated RNA, so sequencing captured expressed TCRB transcripts. Sequenced naive, central memory and regulatory T cell samples produced an average of about 3.7 million reads. Measured with immunoSEQ multiplex PCR; TCRdb has only the in-frame clones, and not every one. The table lists 100,000 to 150,000 clones, around 10% of them singletons. The chain recombines TRBV18 with TRBJ1-1, with TRBD1 matching over 9 bases. This receptor was obtained from a man aged 25-45 years with type 1 diabetes. Sequencing was carried out using central memory CD4+ T cells from blood. In nucleotides, the CDR3 is TGTGCCAGCTCACAAAACGGACAGGGGATGAACACTGAAGCTTTCTTT. Encoded protein: CASSQNGQGMNTEAFF.